One TCR delta chain is described in this entry. This clone has only a few counts. Its binding antigen is unknown. A much larger clone differs by one base, so this may be a read error. Taken from the germline V gene, the CDR1 and CDR2 loops are TSWWSYY and QGS. Including cysteine and phenylalanine, the CDR3 has 15 amino acids. Of all the DNA, just the CDR3 is kept, 45 bases in frame from base 1. Instrument on record: Illumina MiSeq. Clones were re-identified by TCRdb from the public reads with CATT, and rows with the same DNA were merged. The table for this sample lists about 1,800 delta-chain clones; 7.6% of them were counted only once. 15% to 20% of the sample is taken by the ten largest. The sample is drawn from a study of gamma-delta chains in newborns, infants, children (dated by TCRdb to 2018 to 2020). About the investigation overall: In the study title, it is stated that polyclonal expansion of innate gammadelta T cells is driven by microbial exposure immediately after birth. How innate gammadelta T cell populations in human newborns were shaped by microbial exposure immediately after birth was investigated in the study.

The chain is made from TRDV1 and TRDJ1, with TRDD3 as a weak D call on 5 bases. Sequenced: blood. This clonotype originated in a child who was a newborn, infant or young child, either healthy, febrile or measles-vaccinated (not recorded which). CDR3 region: CARGELKRFTDKLIF. The DNA sequence is TGTGCTCGTGGGGAACTAAAAAGGTTCACCGATAAACTCATCTTT.